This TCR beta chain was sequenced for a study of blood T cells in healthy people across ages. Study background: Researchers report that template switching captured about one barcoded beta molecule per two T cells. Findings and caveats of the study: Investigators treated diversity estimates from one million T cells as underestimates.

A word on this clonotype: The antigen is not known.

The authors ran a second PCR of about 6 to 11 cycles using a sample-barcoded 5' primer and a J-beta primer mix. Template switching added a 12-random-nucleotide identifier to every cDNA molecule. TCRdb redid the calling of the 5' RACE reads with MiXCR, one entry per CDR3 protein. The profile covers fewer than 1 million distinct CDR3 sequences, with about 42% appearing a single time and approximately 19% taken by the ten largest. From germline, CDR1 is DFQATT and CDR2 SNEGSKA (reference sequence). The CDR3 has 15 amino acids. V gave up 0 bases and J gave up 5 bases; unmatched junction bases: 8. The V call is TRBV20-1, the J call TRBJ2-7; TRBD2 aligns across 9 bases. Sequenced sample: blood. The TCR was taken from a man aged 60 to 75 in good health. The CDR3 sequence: CSARDGASGAHEQYF. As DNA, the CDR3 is TGCAGTGCTAGAGATGGTGCTAGCGGGGCCCACGAGCAGTACTTC.